This T cell receptor (beta chain) emerged from a study of cytomegalovirus exposure and HLA in healthy donors. Overall study results and limits: Reports credit the classifier with highly specific, highly sensitive diagnosis of cytomegalovirus status. Later on, an analysis showed TCR association rates differing by HLA locus, with DRB1 the most and HLA-C the fewest.

PCR used 60 Vbeta primers and 13 Jbeta primers. Data came from immunoSEQ multiplex PCR; TCRdb stores just in-frame clones and leaves some out. This table has roughly 120,000 clones, 80% appearing once. CDR1 is ENHRY, CDR2 SYGVKD, per germline. Trimming removed 4 bases from V and 1 base from J; junction bases left unmatched: 0. CDR3 length: 13 residues. This clone was detected only a few times. What it recognizes is unknown. Sequencing was done on a sample of PBMCs. This chain joins TRBV10-3 and TRBJ2-5; the match to TRBD2 covers 7 bases. This receptor was obtained from a human donor in good health. The chain's CDR3 is CAISASGQETQYF. The CDR3 coding sequence is TGTGCCATCAGTGCTAGCGGCCAAGAGACCCAGTACTTC.